The entry below describes one TCR beta chain. Its target is unknown. The junction differs from germline at one of its ends, possibly a read error. It was with a sample-barcoded 5' primer and a J-beta primer mix that a second PCR of about 6 to 11 cycles was run. TCRdb processed the 5' RACE reads anew with MiXCR; each CDR3 protein has one entry. The sample holds over a million distinct CDR3 sequences, around 39% seen once. From germline, CDR1 is DFQATT and CDR2 SNEGSKA (reference sequence). The CDR3 covers 15 residues. The data were obtained in a study of blood T cells in healthy people across ages. Study-wide results and limits: Higher diversity, along with more naive CD4+ cells, distinguished long-lived donors from aged donors.

This sequence joins TRBV20-1 and TRBJ2-3, with D perhaps TRBD1 (5 bases). The receptor's source is a woman under 30 in good health. Sequenced: blood. The CDR3 bases are TGCAGTGTTAGAGGATGGGGCAGAGACGCAGATACGCAGTATTTT. Protein product: CSVRGWGRDADTQYF.